Sequencing of this T cell receptor (beta chain) was carried out in a study of glioma-infiltrating T cells. CDR3 length: 14 residues. The V end lost 0 bases, the J end lost 5 bases, and 11 bases lay between the germline ends. CDR1 is SGHTA, CDR2 FQGNSA, per germline. Using RNA template, CDR3s of TCR alpha and beta were amplified with iRepertoire arm-PCR. TCRdb re-called the multiplex PCR reads with MiXCR, one entry per CDR3 protein. Of approximately 400,000 distinct CDR3 sequences listed, roughly two fifths are singletons. The sample taken for sequencing was glioma tissue, nonneoplastic brain tissue, or PBMCs (not recorded which). The TCR was taken from a human donor with low-grade glioma or glioblastoma, undergoing nonglioma brain surgery, or in good health (not recorded which). This chain uses TRBV7-2 with TRBJ2-7; D is possibly TRBD1 (5 bases). The CDR3 DNA follows: TGTGCCAGCAGCTTAGCAGGGGTTGATAACGAGCAGTACTTC. As protein: CASSLAGVDNEQYF.